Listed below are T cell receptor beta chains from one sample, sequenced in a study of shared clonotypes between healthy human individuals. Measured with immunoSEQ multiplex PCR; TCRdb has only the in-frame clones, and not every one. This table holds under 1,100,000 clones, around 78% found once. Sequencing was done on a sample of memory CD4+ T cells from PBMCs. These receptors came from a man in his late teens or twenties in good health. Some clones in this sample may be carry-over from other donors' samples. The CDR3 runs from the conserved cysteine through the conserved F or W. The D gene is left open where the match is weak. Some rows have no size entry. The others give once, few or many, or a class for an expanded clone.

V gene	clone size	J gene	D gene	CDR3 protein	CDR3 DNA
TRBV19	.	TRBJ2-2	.	CASSILTGQAGELFF	TGTGCCAGTAGTATATTGACGGGTCAGGCCGGGGAGCTGTTTTTT
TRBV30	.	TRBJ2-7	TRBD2	CAGETSGSYEQYF	TGTGCCGGGGAGACTAGCGGCTCCTACGAGCAGTACTTC
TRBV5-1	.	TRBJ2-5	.	CASSFRGQVGRMETQYF	TGCGCCAGCAGCTTTCGGGGGCAGGTGGGACGTATGGAGACCCAGTACTTC
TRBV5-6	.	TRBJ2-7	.	CASSLGFTYEQYF	TGTGCCAGCAGCTTAGGGTTTACCTACGAGCAGTACTTC
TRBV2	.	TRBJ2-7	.	CASRPTFGTIYEQYF	TGTGCCAGCAGGCCGACTTTCGGCACGATTTACGAGCAGTACTTC
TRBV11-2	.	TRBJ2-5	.	CASSLVRRVETQYF	TGTGCCAGCAGCTTAGTCAGGCGGGTGGAGACCCAGTACTTC
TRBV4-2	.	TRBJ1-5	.	CASSQTLKGNQPQHF	TGTGCCAGCAGCCAAACACTCAAGGGCAATCAGCCCCAGCATTTT
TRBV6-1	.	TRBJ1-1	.	CASGRRGTEAFF	TGTGCCAGCGGGCGAAGGGGGACTGAAGCTTTCTTT
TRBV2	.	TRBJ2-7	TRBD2	CASKSEVAGPYEQYF	TGTGCCAGCAAGAGTGAGGTAGCGGGCCCCTACGAGCAGTACTTC
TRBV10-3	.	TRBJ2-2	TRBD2	CASSSGANTGELFF	TGTGCCAGTTCAAGCGGGGCGAACACCGGGGAGCTGTTTTTT
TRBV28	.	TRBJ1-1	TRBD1	CASSPRTGTPEAFF	TGTGCCAGCAGCCCAAGGACAGGGACCCCTGAAGCTTTCTTT
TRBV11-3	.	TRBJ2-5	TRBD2	CASSLGGISGEETQYF	TGTGCCAGCAGCTTAGGTGGGATTAGCGGGGAAGAGACCCAGTACTTC
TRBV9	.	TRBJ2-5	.	CASSVARTQHEETQYF	TGTGCCAGCAGCGTAGCTAGGACCCAACACGAAGAGACCCAGTACTTC
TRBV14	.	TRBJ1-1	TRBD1	CASSQLQGVGRTEAFF	TGTGCCAGCAGCCAGTTACAGGGGGTCGGGCGGACTGAAGCTTTCTTT
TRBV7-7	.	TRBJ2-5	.	CASSLARGGLAETQYF	TGTGCCAGCAGCTTAGCGCGAGGAGGGCTAGCAGAGACCCAGTACTTC
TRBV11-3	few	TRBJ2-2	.	CASSLESGNTGELFF	TGTGCCAGCAGCTTAGAGTCCGGAAACACCGGGGAGCTGTTTTTT
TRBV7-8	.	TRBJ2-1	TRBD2	CASIPGTSAYNEQFF	TGTGCCAGCATTCCTGGGACTAGCGCGTACAATGAGCAGTTCTTC
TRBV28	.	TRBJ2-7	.	CAIVTGGLLRKIYEQYF	TGTGCCATCGTCACAGGTGGCCTTCTTAGGAAGATCTACGAGCAGTACTTC
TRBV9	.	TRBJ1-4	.	CASSVGQGIEKLFF	TGTGCCAGCAGCGTGGGTCAGGGCATCGAAAAACTGTTTTTT
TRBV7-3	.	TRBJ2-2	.	CASSLGGGPNTGELFF	TGTGCCAGCAGCTTAGGTGGGGGACCGAACACCGGGGAGCTGTTTTTT
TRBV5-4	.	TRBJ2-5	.	CASSRPSGRREETQYF	TGTGCCAGCAGCCGCCCCTCGGGACGTCGGGAAGAGACCCAGTACTTC
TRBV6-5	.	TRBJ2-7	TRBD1	CASRGQSHYEQYF	TGTGCCAGCAGGGGACAGAGCCACTACGAGCAGTACTTC
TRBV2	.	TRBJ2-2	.	CASSEGANTGELFF	TGTGCCAGCAGTGAGGGGGCGAACACCGGGGAGCTGTTTTTT
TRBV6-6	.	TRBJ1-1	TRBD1	CASSQQGRDTEAFF	TGTGCCAGCAGCCAACAGGGGAGGGACACTGAAGCTTTCTTT
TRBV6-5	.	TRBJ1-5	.	CASSPPGPANQPQHF	TGTGCCAGCAGCCCCCCTGGACCCGCGAATCAGCCCCAGCATTTT
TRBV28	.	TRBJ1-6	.	CASSLARTVGKPLHF	TGTGCCAGCAGTTTAGCCCGGACGGTCGGCAAACCCCTCCACTTT
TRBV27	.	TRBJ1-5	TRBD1	CASSPGTDISNQPQHF	TGTGCCAGCAGCCCCGGGACAGACATTAGCAATCAGCCCCAGCATTTT
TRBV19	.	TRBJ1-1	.	CASRRYTGEAFF	TGTGCCAGCCGCAGATATACAGGGGAAGCTTTCTTT
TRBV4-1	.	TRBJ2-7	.	CASSQDAGPTYEQYF	TGCGCCAGCAGCCAAGACGCGGGTCCTACCTACGAGCAGTACTTC
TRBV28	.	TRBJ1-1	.	CASTRQENTEAFF	TGTGCCAGCACCAGACAGGAGAACACTGAAGCTTTCTTT
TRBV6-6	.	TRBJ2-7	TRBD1	CASLPGQAYEQYF	TGTGCCAGCCTTCCGGGACAGGCGTACGAGCAGTACTTC
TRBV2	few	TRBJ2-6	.	CASSLGSGANVLTF	TGTGCCAGCAGTTTGGGCTCTGGGGCCAACGTCCTGACTTTC
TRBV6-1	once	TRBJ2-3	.	CASSELSATLDTQYF	TGTGCCAGCAGTGAACTATCCGCTACCCTGGATACGCAGTATTTT
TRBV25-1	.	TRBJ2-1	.	CASSEALANEQFF	TGTGCCAGCAGTGAAGCTCTAGCGAATGAGCAGTTCTTC
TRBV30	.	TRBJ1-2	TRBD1	CAWSGDRGFLYGYTF	TGTGCCTGGAGTGGTGACAGGGGCTTCCTCTATGGCTACACCTTC
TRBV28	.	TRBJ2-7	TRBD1	CASSPSGQGYTYEQYF	TGTGCCAGCAGTCCCTCCGGACAGGGGTACACCTACGAGCAGTACTTC
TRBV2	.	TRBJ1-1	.	CASSEYSSVAFF	TGTGCCAGCAGTGAATATTCTTCGGTTGCTTTCTTT
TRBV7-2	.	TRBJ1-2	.	CASSLEGEKKDYGYTF	TGTGCCAGCAGCTTAGAGGGGGAAAAGAAGGACTATGGCTACACCTTC
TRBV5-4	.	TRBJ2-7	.	CASSLGVGMGYEQYF	TGTGCCAGCAGCTTGGGTGTGGGAATGGGCTACGAGCAGTACTTC
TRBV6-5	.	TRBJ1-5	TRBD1	CASSKGQGSNQPQHF	TGTGCCAGCAGCAAGGGACAGGGAAGCAATCAGCCCCAGCATTTT
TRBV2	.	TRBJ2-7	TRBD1	CASSGTGGYEQYF	TGTGCCAGCAGTGGAACAGGGGGCTACGAGCAGTACTTC
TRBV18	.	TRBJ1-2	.	CASSPAPGTKGFNYGYTF	TGTGCCAGCTCACCGGCGCCCGGCACAAAAGGCTTTAACTATGGCTACACCTTC
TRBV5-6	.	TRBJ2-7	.	CASSPPGRRVGNDEQYF	TGTGCCAGCAGCCCGCCGGGACGCAGAGTAGGAAACGACGAGCAGTACTTC
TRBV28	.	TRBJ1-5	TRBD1	CAGSLPDRGPSQPQHF	TGTGCCGGCAGTTTACCGGACAGGGGGCCAAGTCAGCCCCAGCATTTT
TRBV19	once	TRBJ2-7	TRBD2	CASKNRGDYEQYF	TGTGCCAGTAAAAATCGGGGGGACTACGAGCAGTACTTC